This passage covers 31 T cell receptor beta chains from one sample sequenced in a study of shared clonotypes between healthy human individuals. Produced via immunoSEQ multiplex PCR; TCRdb's table is partial and in-frame only. The table shows over a million clones, with approximately 98% occurring only once. Sample: naive CD4+ T cells sorted from blood. Subset given: CD45RA+ positively selected. All receptors come from a man aged 25 to 45 in good health.

The count of this clone is one. J is TRBJ2-7 and V is TRBV28, with a weak D call TRBD1 (5 bases). This CDR3 is built from 12 residues. The germline CDR1 and CDR2 sequences are MDHEN and SYDVKM. Trimming shortened V by 4 bases and J by 7 bases, and 11 bases separated the two germline ends. CDR3: CASSSLTVEQYF. The CDR3 DNA sequence: TGTGCCAGCAGTTCGCTGACAGTAGAGCAGTACTTC.

The chain joins TRBV2 to TRBJ2-6; D may be TRBD1 (5 bases). Germline V gene lookup returns CDR1 SNHLY and CDR2 FYNNEI. The CDR3 consists of 14 residues. The ends were cut back, 5 bases at V and 1 base at J, with 6 bases in the middle. The chain's CDR3 is CASSRGSGANVLTF. The CDR3 coding sequence is TGTGCCAGCAGTAGGGGATCTGGGGCCAACGTCCTGACTTTC.

This CDR3 reads CASSGLAGRLLLAKNIQYF. The CDR3 nucleotides are TGTGCCAGCAGTGGACTAGCGGGCCGGCTACTCTTAGCCAAAAACATTCAGTACTTC. This chain joins TRBV2 and TRBJ2-4; 10 bases fit TRBD2. Germline lookup yields CDR1 SNHLY and CDR2 FYNNEI. The CDR3 sequence is 19 residues long. V shed 4 bases and J 0 bases; nucleotides not matched to a gene: 12.

The table lists this clone with a count of one. Other DNA sequences from this sample encode an identical CDR3 as well. This rearrangement joins TRBV5-5 to TRBJ2-5, with D unresolved. The CDR3 extends over 11 amino acids. V shed 4 bases and J shed 4 bases, with 5 bases lying between them. Germline CDR1 and CDR2: SGHKS and YYEKEE (reference sequence). In nucleotides, the CDR3 is TGTGCCAGCAGCCTGGCAGAGACCCAGTACTTC. It yields the protein CASSLAETQYF.

Comments on this clone: Different DNA sequences within this sample yield the same CDR3. The chain combines TRBV29-1 with TRBJ2-7; TRBD1 matches at 9 bases. Germline CDR1 is SQVTM and CDR2 is ANQGSEA. The CDR3 totals 12 residues. With 4 bases clipped from V and 2 bases from J, the junction kept 0 bases outside the gene matches. The CDR3 reads CSVGQGAYEQYF. The DNA for the CDR3 is TGCAGCGTTGGACAGGGGGCCTACGAGCAGTACTTC.

The chain carries TRBV19 and TRBJ2-1; 12 bases fit TRBD2. Germline V gene data show CDR1 as LNHDA and CDR2 as SQIVND (reference sequence). V trimming: 5 bases; J trimming: 6 bases; junction bases outside the gene matches: 5. This CDR3 has 15 residues. This chain's CDR3 is CASSGLAGGFNEQFF. CDR3 bases: TGTGCCAGTAGTGGCCTAGCGGGAGGGTTCAATGAGCAGTTCTTC.

The rearrangement uses TRBV6-4 and TRBJ2-1; D is perhaps TRBD2 (5 bases). Germline CDR1 reads MRHNA; CDR2 reads SNTAGT. This CDR3 region has 16 residues. Trimming removed 0 bases from V and 3 bases from J, with 12 bases in between. The DNA of the CDR3 is TGTGCCAGCAGTGACTCGAGGGATAGTTTCTACAATGAGCAGTTCTTC. It translates to CASSDSRDSFYNEQFF.

The genes are TRBV18 and TRBJ2-3, with 7 positions matching TRBD2. In germline, CDR1 is KGHSH, CDR2 LQKENI. Trimming at V came to 3 bases and at J to 3 bases, leaving 9 bases not matched to a gene. The CDR3 contains 16 residues. DNA of the CDR3: TGTGCCAGCTCACCCAGCCGAGCGGGACGGACAGATACGCAGTATTTT. Protein product: CASSPSRAGRTDTQYF.

This clone appeared a single time. The chain has TRBV5-1 and TRBJ1-2, with D possibly being TRBD1 (6 bases). The germline CDR1 and CDR2 sequences are SGHRS and YFSETQ. Trimming took off 3 bases at V and 6 bases at J, with 12 bases between the two ends. This CDR3 contains 13 residues. The CDR3 here is CASSSEQGDGYTF. CDR3 in DNA: TGCGCCAGCAGCTCAGAACAGGGAGATGGCTACACCTTC.

CDR3 DNA sequence: TGTGCCAGCAACTTCCGTGGGGGGGAGACCCAGTACTTC. Its translation is CASNFRGGETQYF. The V gene is TRBV11-2, the J gene TRBJ2-5; possibly TRBD2 for D (6 bases). The CDR3 spans 13 residues. Between the trimmed V and J ends, which lost 7 bases and 5 bases, there was a span of 14 bases. Germline loops: CDR1 SGHAT, CDR2 FQNNGV.

The chain is built from TRBV18 and TRBJ2-1; 7 positions match TRBD1. This CDR3 has 15 residues. The germline V gene has CDR1 KGHSH and CDR2 LQKENI. Germline trimming cut 6 bases from V and 5 bases from J; bases unmatched to any gene: 10. CDR3 coding DNA: TGTGCCAGCTCGTCCACAGGGGCGCAGAACAATGAGCAGTTCTTC. Translating it yields CASSSTGAQNNEQFF.

About this clone itself: Additional DNA sequences in this sample encode the identical CDR3. The chain uses TRBV9 and TRBJ2-1; D call uncertain. Germline-derived CDR1 and CDR2 are SGDLS and YYNGEE. With 4 bases removed from V and 0 bases from J, the gap between germline ends came to 11 bases. This CDR3 contains 15 residues. DNA of the CDR3: TGTGCCAGCAGCCCACACACGAGCTCCTACAATGAGCAGTTCTTC. Translation: CASSPHTSSYNEQFF.

The chain links TRBV15 to TRBJ2-1; 10 bases line up with TRBD2. V dropped 3 bases and J dropped 6; count of bases not matched to a gene: 8. Per the germline V gene, CDR1 is LNHNV and CDR2 is YYDKDF (reference sequence). The CDR3 covers 16 residues. The CDR3 DNA follows: TGTGCCACCAGCAGGGGCCAGGCTAGCGGGAGCAATGAGCAGTTCTTC. It yields the protein CATSRGQASGSNEQFF.

This clone appeared once. The chain combines TRBV18 with TRBJ1-1, with D unresolved. The germline V gene encodes CDR1 KGHSH and CDR2 LQKENI. There are 14 residues in the CDR3. Trimming removed 3 bases from V and 1 base from J, with 9 bases in between. CDR3 nucleotide sequence: TGTGCCAGCTCACCCGGACTCGCGAACACTGAAGCTTTCTTT. This codes for CASSPGLANTEAFF. The full variable domain, completed using reference TRBV18 and TRBJ1-1, is NAGVMQNPRHLVRRRGQEARLRCSPMKGHSHVYWYRQLPEEGLKFMVYLQKENIIDESGMPKERFSAEFPKEGPSILRIQQVVRGDSAAYFCASSPGLANTEAFFGQGTRLTVV.

V and J are TRBV2 and TRBJ2-7; no clear D. V was shortened by 8 bases and J by 3 bases, with 20 bases between the two germline ends. Germline CDR1 is SNHLY and CDR2 is FYNNEI. The length of the CDR3 is 15 residues. The CDR3 coding sequence is TGTGCCAGCTACGGTCGAAGCGATAGAAACTACGAGCAGTACTTC. This encodes CASYGRSDRNYEQYF.

The chain carries TRBV5-1 and TRBJ1-2; D not certain. CDR1 is SGHRS, CDR2 YFSETQ, per germline. The CDR3 sequence is 12 residues long. V gave up 0 bases and J gave up 6 bases, with 6 bases separating them. The DNA for the CDR3 is TGCGCCAGCAGCTTGGAGGCGGATGGCTACACCTTC. It yields the protein CASSLEADGYTF.

The chain couples TRBV5-4 to TRBJ2-1; TRBD2 matches 11 bases. V shed 5 bases and J 6 bases; nucleotides not matched to a gene: 7. Germline CDR1 is SGHNT and CDR2 is YYREEE (reference sequence). The CDR3 is 15 amino acids. The CDR3 protein is CASSLAGGPRNEQFF. CDR3 nucleotide sequence: TGTGCCAGCAGTTTAGCGGGAGGGCCCCGCAATGAGCAGTTCTTC. Full variable domain (missing parts from reference TRBV5-4 and TRBJ2-1): ETGVTQSPTHLIKTRGQQVTLRCSSQSGHNTVSWYQQALGQGPQFIFQYYREEENGRGNFPPRFSGLQFPNYSSELNVNALELDDSALYLCASSLAGGPRNEQFFGPGTRLTVL.

The gene calls are TRBV5-1 and TRBJ2-7, with unresolved D. The germline V gene has CDR1 SGHRS and CDR2 YFSETQ. V was trimmed by 5 bases and J by 0 bases, leaving 9 bases between them. This CDR3 contains 13 residues. CDR3 nucleotide sequence: TGCGCCAGCAGTCGTTACAGCTCCTACGAGCAGTACTTC. It encodes CASSRYSSYEQYF. Full variable domain (rest looked up from reference TRBV5-1 and TRBJ2-7): KAGVTQTPRYLIKTRGQQVTLSCSPISGHRSVSWYQQTPGQGLQFLFEYFSETQRNKGNFPGRFSGRQFSNSRSEMNVSTLELGDSALYLCASSRYSSYEQYFGPGTRLTVT.

The rearrangement links TRBV19 to TRBJ2-5, with D unclear. The ends were cut back, 10 bases at V and 5 bases at J, with 17 bases in the middle. Germline CDR1 LNHDA, CDR2 SQIVND (reference sequence). The CDR3 length is 13 residues. This CDR3 is CAISRELGETQYF. The CDR3 DNA sequence: TGTGCCATCTCAAGGGAACTGGGGGAGACCCAGTACTTC.

The rearrangement joins TRBV6-5 to TRBJ2-4, with 8 bases aligning to TRBD2. Germline assignment: CDR1 MNHEY and CDR2 SVGAGI. This CDR3 is 14 amino acids long. J was trimmed by 5 bases and V by 6 bases; bases with no gene match: 6. In nucleotides, the CDR3 is TGTGCCAGCAGCCGACTAGCGTTTGAAAACATTCAGTACTTC. Its translation: CASSRLAFENIQYF.

Concerning this clone: One junction end disagrees with the germline gene, perhaps due to a read error. The chain links TRBV9 to TRBJ1-4; D not certain. The CDR3 extends over 12 amino acids. The germline gives CDR1 SGDLS, CDR2 YYNGEE. The CDR3 reads CASSNHAGPAVF. CDR3 sequence (DNA): TGTGCCAGCAGCAACCATGCGGGCCCAGCCGTTTTT.

This chain links TRBV18 with TRBJ1-3; 9 bases are a match to TRBD1. CDR1 and CDR2 (germline): KGHSH, LQKENI. The junction had 4 bases not matched to a gene; V was cut back by 3 bases and J by 1 base. There are 16 residues in the CDR3. In DNA, the CDR3 is TGTGCCAGCTCACCCGACAGGGGGAAGTCTGGAAACACCATATATTTT. It encodes CASSPDRGKSGNTIYF.

The CDR3 nucleotides are TGTGCCAGCAGCCATCCCCGAGACAGGACAAACGAGCAGTACTTC. As protein: CASSHPRDRTNEQYF. This chain links TRBV11-2 with TRBJ2-7, with D tentatively TRBD1 (6 bases). Germline CDR1 reads SGHAT; CDR2 reads FQNNGV. CDR3 length equals 15 residues. Deletions cut 5 bases from V and 5 bases from J, with 19 bases between.

The chain carries TRBV27 and TRBJ2-1, with 11 positions matching TRBD1. Germline trimming cut 5 bases from V and 9 bases from J; bases unmatched to any gene: 9. Germline V gene sequence: CDR1 MNHEY, CDR2 SMNVEV (reference sequence). This CDR3 is 15 amino acids long. Written as DNA, the CDR3 is TGTGCCAGCAGTACCGGGACAGGGGGAGGAGGTGAGCAGTTCTTC. Protein product: CASSTGTGGGGEQFF.

J is TRBJ2-7 and V is TRBV6-5; D is tentatively TRBD1 or TRBD2 (5 bases each). Germline CDR1 and CDR2: MNHEY and SVGAGI. The CDR3 loop spans 14 amino acids. V dropped 6 bases and J dropped 1 base, with 13 bases sitting between them. CDR3 region: CASRNERGSYEQYF. As DNA, the CDR3 is TGTGCCAGCAGGAACGAGAGGGGTTCCTACGAGCAGTACTTC.

This rearrangement joins TRBV7-6 to TRBJ2-1, with 10 nucleotides matching TRBD2. V was clipped by 1 base and J by 5 bases; unmatched bases: 11. Germline assignment: CDR1 SGHVS and CDR2 FNYEAQ. The CDR3 extends over 18 amino acids. In DNA form, the CDR3 reads TGTGCCAGCAGCTTAGACCTAACAGGCCTAGCGGGAGACAATGAGCAGTTCTTC. Translating it yields CASSLDLTGLAGDNEQFF.

V usage is TRBV5-1 and J usage is TRBJ2-2; D call uncertain. The CDR3 has 13 residues. Trimming took 4 bases from V and 5 from J, leaving 9 bases between them. The germline V gene has CDR1 SGHRS and CDR2 YFSETQ. The CDR3 loop is CASSVTETGELFF. DNA for the CDR3: TGCGCCAGCAGCGTAACAGAGACCGGGGAGCTGTTTTTT.

The chain recombines TRBV7-9 with TRBJ2-5; 11 bases are a match to TRBD2. Germline CDR1 SEHNR, CDR2 FQNEAQ (reference sequence). J gave up 5 bases and V 3 bases, and 5 bases lay outside the gene matches. The CDR3 contains 15 residues. CDR3 DNA: TGTGCCAGCAGCTTTATAGCGGGAGGGCGGGAGACCCAGTACTTC. It specifies CASSFIAGGRETQYF.

The J gene is TRBJ2-6, the V gene TRBV18; 9 bases line up with TRBD1. The CDR3 extends over 16 amino acids. Germline V gene sequence: CDR1 KGHSH, CDR2 LQKENI. The V gene end was trimmed by 5 bases and the J gene end by 2 bases; junction bases not matched to a gene: 4. The CDR3 protein is CASSGDRVAGANVLTF. The CDR3 DNA reads as TGTGCCAGCTCAGGGGACAGGGTAGCTGGGGCCAACGTCCTGACTTTC.

V is TRBV4-3 and J is TRBJ2-1; 10 nucleotides line up with TRBD1. Looked up from germline, CDR1 is LGHNA and CDR2 is YSLEER. CDR3 length equals 15 residues. V shed 2 bases and J 7 bases; nucleotides not matched to a gene: 5. CDR3 sequence reads: CASSQRTGGVNEQFF. The CDR3 DNA follows: TGCGCCAGCAGCCAACGGACAGGGGGTGTTAATGAGCAGTTCTTC.

The CDR3 region has the DNA TGTGCCAGCTCACCGGGACAGGGGAGGGCGGAGACCCAGTACTTC. Translation gives CASSPGQGRAETQYF. This sequence joins TRBV18 and TRBJ2-5, with 10 bases lining up with TRBD1. V lost 3 bases, J lost 5 bases, and 6 bases stayed unmatched. CDR3 size: 15 residues. Germline assignment: CDR1 KGHSH and CDR2 LQKENI.